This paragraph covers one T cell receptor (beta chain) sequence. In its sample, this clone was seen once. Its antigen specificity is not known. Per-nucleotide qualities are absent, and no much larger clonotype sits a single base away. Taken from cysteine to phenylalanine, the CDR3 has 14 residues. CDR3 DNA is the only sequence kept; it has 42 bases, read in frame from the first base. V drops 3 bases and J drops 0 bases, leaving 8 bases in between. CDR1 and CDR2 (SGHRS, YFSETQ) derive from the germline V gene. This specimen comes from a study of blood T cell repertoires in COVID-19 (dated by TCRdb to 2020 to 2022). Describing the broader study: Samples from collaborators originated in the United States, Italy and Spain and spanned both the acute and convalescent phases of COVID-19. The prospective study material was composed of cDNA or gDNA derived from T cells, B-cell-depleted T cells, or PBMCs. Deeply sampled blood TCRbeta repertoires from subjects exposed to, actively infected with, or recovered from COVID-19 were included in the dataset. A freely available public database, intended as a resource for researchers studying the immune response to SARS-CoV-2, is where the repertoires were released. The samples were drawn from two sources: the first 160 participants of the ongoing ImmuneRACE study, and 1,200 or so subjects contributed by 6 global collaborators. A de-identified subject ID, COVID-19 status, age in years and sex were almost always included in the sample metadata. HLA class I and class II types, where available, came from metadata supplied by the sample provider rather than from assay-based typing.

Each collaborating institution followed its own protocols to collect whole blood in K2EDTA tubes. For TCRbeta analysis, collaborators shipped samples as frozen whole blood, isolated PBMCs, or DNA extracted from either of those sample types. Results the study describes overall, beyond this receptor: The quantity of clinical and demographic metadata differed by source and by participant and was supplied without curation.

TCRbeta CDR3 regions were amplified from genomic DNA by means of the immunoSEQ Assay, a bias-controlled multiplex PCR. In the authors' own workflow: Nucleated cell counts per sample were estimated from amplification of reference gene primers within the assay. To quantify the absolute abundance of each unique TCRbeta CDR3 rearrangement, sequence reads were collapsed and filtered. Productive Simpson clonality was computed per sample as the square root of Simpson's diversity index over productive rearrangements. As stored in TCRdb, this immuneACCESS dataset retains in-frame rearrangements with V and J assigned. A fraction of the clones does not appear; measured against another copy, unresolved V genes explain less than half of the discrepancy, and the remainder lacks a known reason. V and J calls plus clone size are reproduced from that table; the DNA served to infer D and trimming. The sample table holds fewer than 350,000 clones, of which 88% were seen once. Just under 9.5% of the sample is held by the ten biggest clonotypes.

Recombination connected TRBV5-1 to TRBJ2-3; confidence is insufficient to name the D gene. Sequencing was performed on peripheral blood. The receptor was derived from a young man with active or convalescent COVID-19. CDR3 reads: CASSSTSSTDTQYF. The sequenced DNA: TGCGCCAGCAGCTCCACATCTAGCACAGATACGCAGTATTTT.